The next 13 T cell receptor beta chains were all read from a single sample in a study of CD4+ T cells in melanoma. Generated by immunoSEQ multiplex PCR, the TCRdb table keeps only in-frame clones and is missing some. The repertoire holds about 140,000 clones, with about nine tenths as singletons. All receptors derive from a human donor with melanoma.

A single count supports this clone. The V call is TRBV7-3, the J call TRBJ2-1; the D gene could be TRBD1 or TRBD2 (5 bases each). CDR1 is SGHTA, CDR2 FQGTGA, per germline. This CDR3 comprises 15 residues. Trimming removed 2 bases from V and 4 bases from J, with 12 bases in between. This chain's CDR3 is CASSLGTVRYNEQFF. The CDR3 DNA reads as TGTGCCAGCAGCTTAGGGACCGTAAGATACAATGAGCAGTTCTTC.

The V and J genes are TRBV6-5 and TRBJ2-3, with 13 bases identical to TRBD2. The V and J ends lost 6 bases and 6 bases, in that order; junction bases with no gene match: 6. Germline loops: CDR1 MNHEY, CDR2 SVGAGI. The CDR3 covers 15 residues. CDR3: CASRPGTSGKDTQYF. CDR3 sequence (DNA): TGTGCCAGCAGACCCGGGACTAGCGGGAAGGATACGCAGTATTTT.

About this clone: Distinct nucleotide sequences in the sample also encode this CDR3. The chain couples TRBV5-1 to TRBJ1-2, with 11 nucleotides matching TRBD1. The CDR3 totals 14 residues. V shed 4 bases, J shed 5 bases, and the junction held 4 bases outside the gene matches. The germline V gene has CDR1 SGHRS and CDR2 YFSETQ. Here the CDR3 DNA reads TGCGCCAGCAGCCCAGGGACAGGGGGTTATGGCTACACCTTC. The encoded protein is CASSPGTGGYGYTF.

The chain recombines TRBV4-2 with TRBJ2-3; 9 bases align to TRBD1. After removal of 6 bases from V and 0 bases from J, the junction contained 4 bases not matched to a gene. There are 15 residues in the CDR3. Germline CDR1 and CDR2: LGHNA and YNFKEQ. The CDR3 coding sequence is TGTGCCAGCAGACCCGGGACAGGGAGCACAGATACGCAGTATTTT. It specifies CASRPGTGSTDTQYF.

The chain combines TRBV11-3 with TRBJ1-1; D call uncertain. This CDR3 is built from 12 residues. Trimming pared 5 bases from V and 1 base from J, leaving 5 bases between. Germline V lookup: CDR1 SGHNT, CDR2 YENEEA. CDR3 sequence (DNA): TGTGCCAGCAGCCAAGGGAACACTGAAGCTTTCTTT. This translates into CASSQGNTEAFF.

CDR3 amino acids: CARSLARYGYTF. The CDR3 DNA is TGTGCCAGAAGCTTGGCCCGATATGGCTACACCTTC. V gene TRBV5-3 combines with J gene TRBJ1-2, with D unresolved. TRBV5-3 is filed as an ORF, its function uncertain. This CDR3 has 12 amino acids. Trimming took off 0 bases at V and 5 bases at J, with 5 bases between the two ends.

CDR3 nucleotides: TGTGCCTGGAGAGGGAGTTCGGGCAATCAGCCCCAGCATTTT. This gives the protein CAWRGSSGNQPQHF. The genes are TRBV30 and TRBJ1-5; D call uncertain. Germline V gene lookup returns CDR1 GTSNPN and CDR2 SVGIG (reference sequence). The CDR3 spans 14 residues. V gave up 3 bases and J gave up 2 bases, with 11 bases separating them.

This chain links TRBV18 with TRBJ1-2; 9 nucleotides align to TRBD1. This CDR3 is built from 14 residues. Germline assignment: CDR1 KGHSH and CDR2 LQKENI. The V and J ends lost 6 bases and 7 bases, in that order; junction bases with no gene match: 9. In DNA form, the CDR3 reads TGTGCCAGCTCCGAGACAGGGGGAGTGATTGGCTACACCTTC. Protein: CASSETGGVIGYTF.

V is TRBV27 and J is TRBJ1-1; D is possibly TRBD1 (5 bases). This CDR3 is 15 amino acids long. Germline V gene lookup returns CDR1 MNHEY and CDR2 SMNVEV (reference sequence). The ends were cut back, 2 bases at V and 11 bases at J, with 21 bases in the middle. CDR3 DNA: TGTGCCAGCAGTTTAGAGGGGCAGGCGGGGGGAAGGGCTTTCTTT. Protein sequence: CASSLEGQAGGRAFF.

The J gene is TRBJ1-5, the V gene TRBV10-2; 11 bases fit TRBD1. The CDR3 sequence is 17 residues long. V lost 10 bases to trimming and J lost 0 bases; unmatched junction nucleotides: 11. Germline CDR1 and CDR2: WSHSY and SAAADI. As DNA, the CDR3 is TGCGCCACCTTGGGACAGGGGGTCGGTAATAGCAATCAGCCCCAGCATTTT. Residues: CATLGQGVGNSNQPQHF.

As DNA, the CDR3 is TGTGCCAGCAGCGTAGGTACAGCGTCTAACTATGGCTACACCTTC. Amino acid sequence: CASSVGTASNYGYTF. V and J are TRBV9 and TRBJ1-2; D not certain. Trimming shortened V by 0 bases and J by 0 bases, and 9 bases separated the two germline ends. The germline V gene encodes CDR1 SGDLS and CDR2 YYNGEE. This CDR3 is built from 15 residues. Drawing the rest from reference TRBV9 and TRBJ1-2, the complete variable domain is DSGVTQTPKHLITATGQRVTLRCSPRSGDLSVYWYQQSLDQGLQFLIQYYNGEERAKGNILERFSAQQFPDLHSELNLSSLELGDSALYFCASSVGTASNYGYTFGSGTRLTVV.

The chain links TRBV12-1 to TRBJ2-7; the table assigns TRBD1, which was not confirmed against the DNA. TRBV12-1 is designated a pseudogene. This CDR3 contains 18 residues. The chain's CDR3 is CASSFRPDKDRGSYEQYF. For the CDR3, the DNA is TGTGCCAGCAGCTTTCGTCCGGATAAGGACAGAGGCTCCTACGAGCAGTACTTC.

The chain combines TRBV2 with TRBJ1-1, with TRBD1 as a possible D gene (6 bases). CDR1 and CDR2 (germline): SNHLY, FYNNEI. V gave up 6 bases and J gave up 3 bases, with 14 bases separating them. The CDR3 is 14 residues long. CDR3: CASSPRQAHTEAFF. CDR3 nucleotides: TGTGCCAGCAGCCCCCGACAGGCACACACTGAAGCTTTCTTT.